This T cell receptor (beta chain) is from a study of shared clonotypes between healthy human individuals. Study background: The donors, two women and a few men, were aged 18 to 49.

From germline, CDR1 is WSHSY and CDR2 SAAADI. The ends lost 6 bases at V and 5 bases at J; junction bases unmatched: 9. This CDR3 contains 14 residues. Genomic DNA from each subset was divided evenly over several immunoSEQ plates. Amplification in unsorted PBMC replicate PCRs started from around 0.3 ug DNA, which equals some 30,000 T cell genomes. Libraries were prepared by immunoSEQ multiplex PCR; TCRdb keeps only in-frame clonotypes and omits some of them. The sample has about 490,000 clones; around 80% are singletons. All of the donors resided in Nashville, Tennessee, and each was a Caucasian adult.

The J gene is TRBJ2-7, the V gene TRBV10-2, with 8 bases fitting TRBD1. The specimen was PBMCs. The receptor was isolated from a woman aged 40 to 50 in good health. Some clones in this sample may be carry-over from other donors' samples. The CDR3 coding sequence is TGCGCCAGCAGGGGTCAGGGGGCGCGGAACGAGCAGTACTTC. Translated: CASRGQGARNEQYF.